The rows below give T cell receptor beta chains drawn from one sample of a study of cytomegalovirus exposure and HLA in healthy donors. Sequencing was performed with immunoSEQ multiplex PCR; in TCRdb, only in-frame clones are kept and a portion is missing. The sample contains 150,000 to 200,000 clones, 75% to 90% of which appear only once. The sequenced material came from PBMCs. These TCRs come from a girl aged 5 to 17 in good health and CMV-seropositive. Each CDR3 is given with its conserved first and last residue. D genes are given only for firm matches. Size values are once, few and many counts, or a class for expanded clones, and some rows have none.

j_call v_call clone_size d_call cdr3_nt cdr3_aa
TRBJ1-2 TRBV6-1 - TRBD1 TGTGCCAGCAGATGCGGGACAGTGAATTGTGGCTACACCTTC CASRCGTVNCGYTF
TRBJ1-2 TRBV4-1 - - TGCGCCAGCAGCGAAAGATTAGGGGTCGGCTACACCTTC CASSERLGVGYTF
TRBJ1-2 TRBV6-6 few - TGTGCCAGCAGTGCAGGACTCTATGGCTACACCTTC CASSAGLYGYTF
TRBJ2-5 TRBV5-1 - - TGCGCCAGCAGCATAGAGGCCCCCTACCAAGAGACCCAGTACTTC CASSIEAPYQETQYF
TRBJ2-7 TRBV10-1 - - TGCGCCAGCAGTGAGGGCTCCCAGCAGTACTTC CASSEGSQQYF
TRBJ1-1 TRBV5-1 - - TGCGCCAGCAGCTCCCGACAGGCCCCCGACACTGAAGCTTTCTTT CASSSRQAPDTEAFF
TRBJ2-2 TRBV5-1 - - TGCGCCAGCAGGCCCCGTAGCAGAGAGAACACCGGGGAGCTGTTTTTT CASRPRSRENTGELFF
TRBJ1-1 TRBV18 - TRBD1 TGTGCCAGCTCAACAGGACAGGGGTGGGGCACTGAAGCTTTCTTT CASSTGQGWGTEAFF
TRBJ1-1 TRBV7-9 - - TGTGCCAGCAGCTTAGCAAGGACTCACCCTAAGAGGACTGAAGCTTTCTTT CASSLARTHPKRTEAFF
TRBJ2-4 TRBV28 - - TGTGCCAGCAGTCCGACAGGCCCAAACATTCAGTACTTC CASSPTGPNIQYF
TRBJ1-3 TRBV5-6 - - TGTGCCAGCAGCTTGGAGGGGCTCGGCAACACCATATATTTT CASSLEGLGNTIYF